The next 18 T cell receptor beta chains were all read from a single sample in a study of immune evolution from preneoplasia to lung adenocarcinoma (dated by TCRdb to the early 2020s). The library was made by the immunoSEQ multiplex PCR assay. Drawn from immuneACCESS, this table holds only the in-frame rearrangements with V and J called that TCRdb kept. Clones are partly lost; checked studies trace under half to an unresolved V gene and leave the rest unexplained. Within this sample are fewer than 8,500 clones, with roughly 80% of them counted one time only. The top ten clonotypes cover 5% to 7% of the sample. The source material was FFPE minimally invasive lung adenocarcinoma tissue. In the paper's terms, the cell subset or site label means: micro-invasive lung adenocarcinoma (MIA). Receptors were obtained from a person aged 50-75 years with lung adenocarcinoma.

V and J are TRBV5-6 and TRBJ1-5; D possibly corresponds to TRBD1 (6 bases). CDR3 length: 17 amino acids. V was pared by 2 bases and J by 0 bases, with 15 bases between. The V gene's germline CDR1 is SGHDT and CDR2 YYEEEE. The CDR3 is CASSLSRGVNSNQPQHF. CDR3 DNA: TGTGCCAGCAGCTTAAGCAGGGGCGTAAATAGCAATCAGCCCCAGCATTTT.

This sequence joins TRBV29-1 and TRBJ1-3; D gene unclear. CDR3 length: 13 amino acids. Trimming removed 7 bases from V and 5 bases from J, with 15 bases in between. Germline V gene sequence: CDR1 SQVTM, CDR2 ANQGSEA. The CDR3, as DNA: TGCAGCGCAAGGGAACGGGCTAGAAACACCATATATTTT. Translating gives CSARERARNTIYF.

The CDR3 protein is CASSPYADTQYF. CDR3 nucleotide sequence: TGTGCCAGCAGCCCATACGCGGATACGCAGTATTTT. This rearrangement joins TRBV7-9 to TRBJ2-3; no clear D gene. V lost 5 bases and J 6 bases, leaving 9 bases between the germline ends. The CDR3 has 12 amino acids. Germline CDR1 reads SEHNR; CDR2 reads FQNEAQ (reference sequence).

The chain employs TRBV7-8 and TRBJ2-5; TRBD1 agrees at 12 bases. After removal of 5 bases from V and 5 bases from J, the junction contained 6 bases not matched to a gene. Germline CDR1 is SGHVS and CDR2 is FQNEAQ. This CDR3 comprises 15 residues. The CDR3 sequence is CASSIRDRGPETQYF. DNA of the CDR3: TGTGCCAGCAGCATCCGGGACAGGGGGCCTGAGACCCAGTACTTC.

The CDR3 is CASSFSEGYQPQHF. The CDR3 nucleotides are TGTGCCAGCAGCTTTAGTGAAGGTTATCAGCCCCAGCATTTT. The V gene is TRBV7-9, the J gene TRBJ1-5; D is uncertain. Germline CDR1 SEHNR, CDR2 FQNEAQ (reference sequence). Trimming pared 3 bases from V and 5 bases from J, leaving 11 bases between. CDR3 size: 14 residues.

The V gene is TRBV7-3, the J gene TRBJ2-3; a possible D gene is TRBD1 (7 bases). CDR3 length equals 15 residues. Trimming removed 3 bases from V and 1 base from J, with 11 bases in between. Germline CDR1 reads SGHTA; CDR2 reads FQGTGA. CDR3 in DNA: TGTGCCAGCAGCTTTCTCAGGGGGGGCACAGATACGCAGTATTTT. Its translation is CASSFLRGGTDTQYF.

The chain carries TRBV7-2 and TRBJ2-7; 8 nucleotides agree with TRBD1. With 3 bases clipped from V and 0 bases from J, the junction kept 4 bases outside the gene matches. The CDR3 contains 15 residues. Germline V lookup: CDR1 SGHTA, CDR2 FQGNSA. The CDR3 loop is CASSFRDRSSYEQYF. The CDR3, as DNA: TGTGCCAGCAGCTTCCGGGACAGGAGCTCCTACGAGCAGTACTTC.

The DNA for the CDR3 is TGTGCCAGCAGCTCCGCTCTAGCGAGCATCACAGATACGCAGTATTTT. It yields the protein CASSSALASITDTQYF. The J gene is TRBJ2-3, the V gene TRBV13, with D maybe TRBD2 (6 bases). The CDR3 totals 16 residues. The V gene's germline CDR1 is PRHDT and CDR2 FYEKMQ (reference sequence). Trimming cost V 4 bases and J 2 bases, with 16 bases left between them.

The DNA for the CDR3 is TGCGCCAGCGGGGTCGGGGGATCACCAGATACGCAGTATTTT. It yields the protein CASGVGGSPDTQYF. The chain recombines TRBV5-1 with TRBJ2-3; D is perhaps TRBD2 (6 bases). The CDR3 loop spans 14 amino acids. The V and J ends lost 7 bases and 4 bases respectively, with 16 bases between them. CDR1 is SGHRS, CDR2 YFSETQ, per germline.

The chain employs TRBV7-2 and TRBJ2-1, with 9 positions matching TRBD1. Per germline, CDR1 SGHTA and CDR2 FQGNSA. The CDR3 runs to 15 residues. Trimming took 4 bases from V and 8 from J; bases not matched to a gene: 9. The CDR3 is CASSSQGTGKDEQFF. The CDR3 coding sequence is TGTGCCAGCAGCTCCCAAGGGACAGGGAAAGATGAGCAGTTCTTC.

In this sample, this clone turned up a few times. V usage is TRBV29-1 and J usage is TRBJ1-2; 7 positions match TRBD1. The CDR3 consists of 13 residues. In germline, CDR1 is SQVTM, CDR2 ANQGSEA. V shed 3 bases and J 7 bases; nucleotides not matched to a gene: 8. For the CDR3, the DNA is TGCAGCGTTGAGATCGGGTCAGGGGGTGGCTACACCTTC. This codes for CSVEIGSGGGYTF.

This clone has only a few counts. The chain has TRBV30 and TRBJ1-3, with a tentative D call TRBD1 (5 bases). The CDR3 covers 15 residues. The V end lost 4 bases, the J end lost 2 bases, and 15 bases lay between the germline ends. Germline assignment: CDR1 GTSNPN and CDR2 SVGIG (reference sequence). The CDR3 reads CAWTRGAETGNTIYF. The DNA of the CDR3 is TGTGCCTGGACACGTGGGGCAGAGACTGGAAACACCATATATTTT. The whole variable domain, filled in from reference TRBV30 and TRBJ1-3, reads SQTIHQWPATLVQPVGSPLSLECTVEGTSNPNLYWYRQAAGRGLQLLFYSVGIGQISSEVPQNLSASRPQDRQFILSSKKLLLSDSGFYLCAWTRGAETGNTIYFGEGSWLTVV.

This chain joins TRBV28 and TRBJ1-6; 7 bases line up with TRBD1. J lost 5 bases, V lost 9 bases, and 7 bases had no gene match. Per germline, CDR1 MDHEN and CDR2 SYDVKM. The CDR3 length is 14 residues. The CDR3 DNA reads TGTGCCAGTTCCCCGGGACAGAATAATTCACCCCTCCACTTT. Protein product: CASSPGQNNSPLHF.

The chain carries TRBV5-1 and TRBJ2-5; TRBD1 agrees at 7 bases. The J segment lost 5 bases and the V segment lost 4 bases, leaving 5 bases of the junction unmatched. The CDR3 length is 13 residues. Looked up from germline, CDR1 is SGHRS and CDR2 is YFSETQ. CDR3 sequence (DNA): TGCGCCAGCAGCGTGGACAGGCTGGAGACCCAGTACTTC. Translated, it gives CASSVDRLETQYF.

The chain couples TRBV10-3 to TRBJ2-1, with 12 positions matching TRBD1. The CDR3 spans 17 residues. The junction had 14 bases not matched to a gene; V was cut back by 6 bases and J by 8 bases. CDR1 and CDR2 from the germline V gene are ENHRY and SYGVKD. CDR3 coding DNA: TGTGCCATCAGGGATCTACCGGGACAGGGGGCGGGGGATGAGCAGTTCTTC. Protein product: CAIRDLPGQGAGDEQFF.

This clone was found a few times. The chain couples TRBV6-5 to TRBJ1-1, with unresolved D. This CDR3 contains 13 residues. From germline, CDR1 is MNHEY and CDR2 SVGAGI. Trimming pared 6 bases from V and 1 base from J, leaving 9 bases between. The CDR3 sequence: CASSETWNTEAFF. The CDR3 DNA is TGTGCCAGCAGCGAGACATGGAACACTGAAGCTTTCTTT.

The CDR3: CASSDAGESTDTQYF. The DNA for the CDR3 is TGTGCCAGCAGCGATGCAGGGGAAAGTACAGATACGCAGTATTTT. The V call is TRBV13, the J call TRBJ2-3; TRBD1 is a possible D gene (6 bases). The V gene's germline CDR1 is PRHDT and CDR2 FYEKMQ (reference sequence). The CDR3 has 15 amino acids. V shed 5 bases and J shed 3 bases, with 15 bases lying between them. The full variable domain, with the rest looked up from reference TRBV13 and TRBJ2-3, is AAGVIQSPRHLIKEKRETATLKCYPIPRHDTVYWYQQGPGQDPQFLISFYEKMQSDKGSIPDRFSAQQFSDYHSELNMSSLELGDSALYFCASSDAGESTDTQYFGPGTRLTVL.

The chain carries TRBV6-1 and TRBJ2-4; TRBD1 might be the D (5 bases). This CDR3 comprises 13 residues. In germline, CDR1 is MNHNS, CDR2 SASEGT. V lost 8 bases and J 5 bases, leaving 13 bases between the germline ends. The CDR3, as DNA: TGTGCCAGCGGCCGGACATTCGAAAACATTCAGTACTTC. Amino acids: CASGRTFENIQYF.